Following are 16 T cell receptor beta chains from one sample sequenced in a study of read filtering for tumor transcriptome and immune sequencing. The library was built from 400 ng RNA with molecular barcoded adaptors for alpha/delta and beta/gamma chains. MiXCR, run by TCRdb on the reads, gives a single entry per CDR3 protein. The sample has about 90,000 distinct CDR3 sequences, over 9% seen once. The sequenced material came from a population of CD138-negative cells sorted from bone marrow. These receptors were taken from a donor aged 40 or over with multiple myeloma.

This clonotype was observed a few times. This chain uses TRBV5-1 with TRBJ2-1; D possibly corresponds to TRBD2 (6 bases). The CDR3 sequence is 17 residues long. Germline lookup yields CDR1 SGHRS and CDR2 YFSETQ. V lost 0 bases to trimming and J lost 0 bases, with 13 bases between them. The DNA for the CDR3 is TGCGCCAGCAGCTTGGATGGAGGGGTGGGCTCCTACAATGAGCAGTTCTTC. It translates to CASSLDGGVGSYNEQFF.

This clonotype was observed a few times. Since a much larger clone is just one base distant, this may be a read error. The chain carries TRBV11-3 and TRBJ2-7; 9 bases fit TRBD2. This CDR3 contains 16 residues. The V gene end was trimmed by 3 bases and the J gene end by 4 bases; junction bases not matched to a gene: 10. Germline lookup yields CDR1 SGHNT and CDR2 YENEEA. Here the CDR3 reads CASSFGAGGGFYEQYF. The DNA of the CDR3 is TGTGCCAGCAGCTTCGGAGCGGGAGGCGGATTTTACGAGCAGTACTTC.

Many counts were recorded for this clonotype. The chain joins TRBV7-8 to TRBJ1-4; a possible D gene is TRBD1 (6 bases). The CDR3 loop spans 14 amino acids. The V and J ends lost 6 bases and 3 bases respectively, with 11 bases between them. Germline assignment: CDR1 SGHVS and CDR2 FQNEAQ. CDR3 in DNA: TGTGCCAGCAGTAGGGGGTTGGCTAATGAAAAACTGTTTTTT. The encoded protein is CASSRGLANEKLFF.

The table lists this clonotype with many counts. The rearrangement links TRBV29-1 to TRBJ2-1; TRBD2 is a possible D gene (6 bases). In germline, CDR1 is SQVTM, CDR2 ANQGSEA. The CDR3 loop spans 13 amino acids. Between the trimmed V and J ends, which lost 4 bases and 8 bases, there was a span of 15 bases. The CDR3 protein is CSVAGTGAYEQFF. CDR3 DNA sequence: TGCAGCGTTGCCGGGACTGGGGCCTATGAGCAGTTCTTC.

The CDR3 DNA follows: TGTGCCAGCAGCTCCCCCGGACAGGGGTTGGCAGATACGCAGTATTTT. Its translation is CASSSPGQGLADTQYF. The V gene is TRBV7-8, the J gene TRBJ2-3, with TRBD1 matching 9 bases. CDR1 is SGHVS and CDR2 is FQNEAQ in the germline V gene. The CDR3 runs to 16 residues. With 4 bases clipped from V and 4 bases from J, the junction kept 9 bases outside the gene matches.

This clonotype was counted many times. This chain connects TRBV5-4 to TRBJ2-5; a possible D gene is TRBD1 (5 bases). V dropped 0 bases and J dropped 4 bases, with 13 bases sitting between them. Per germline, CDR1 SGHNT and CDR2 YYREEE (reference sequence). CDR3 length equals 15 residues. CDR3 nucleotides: TGTGCCAGCAGCTTGGCAGGGTCCAAGGGAGAGACCCAGTACTTC. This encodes CASSLAGSKGETQYF.

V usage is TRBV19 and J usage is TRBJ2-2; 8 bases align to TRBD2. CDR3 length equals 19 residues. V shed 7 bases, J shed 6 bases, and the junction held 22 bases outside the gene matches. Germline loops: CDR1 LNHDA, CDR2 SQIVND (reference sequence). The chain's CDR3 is CASTAPLGGLAVVPGELFF. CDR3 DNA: TGTGCCAGTACCGCGCCTCTTGGAGGACTAGCTGTCGTACCCGGGGAGCTGTTTTTT.

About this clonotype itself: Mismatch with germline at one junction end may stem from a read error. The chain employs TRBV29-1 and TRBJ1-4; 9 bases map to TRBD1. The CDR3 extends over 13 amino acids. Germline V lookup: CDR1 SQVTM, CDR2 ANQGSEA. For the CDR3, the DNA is TGCAGCGTCCGGGGACAGGGAAACGAAAAACGGTTTTTT. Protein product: CSVRGQGNEKRFF. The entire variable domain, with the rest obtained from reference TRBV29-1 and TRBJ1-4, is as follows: SAVISQKPSRDICQRGTSLTIQCQVDSQVTMMFWYRQQPGQSLTLIATANQGSEATYESGFVIDKFPISRPNLTFSTLTVSNMSPEDSSIYLCSVRGQGNEKRFFGSGTQLSVL.

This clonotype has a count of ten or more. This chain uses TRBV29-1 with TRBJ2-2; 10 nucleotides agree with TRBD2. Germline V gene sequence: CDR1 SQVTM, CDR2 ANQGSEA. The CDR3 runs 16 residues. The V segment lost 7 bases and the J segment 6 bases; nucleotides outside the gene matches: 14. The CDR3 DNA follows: TGCAGCGCCGCGAACCCCTCTAGCGGGAGTTCCGGGGAGCTGTTTTTT. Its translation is CSAANPSSGSSGELFF.

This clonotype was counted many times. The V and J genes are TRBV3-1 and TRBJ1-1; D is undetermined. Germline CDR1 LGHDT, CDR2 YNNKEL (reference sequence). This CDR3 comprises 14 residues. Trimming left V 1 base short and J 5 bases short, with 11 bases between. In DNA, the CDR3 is TGTGCCAGCAGCCAAGTAAGACGGGCTACTGAAGCTTTCTTT. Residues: CASSQVRRATEAFF.

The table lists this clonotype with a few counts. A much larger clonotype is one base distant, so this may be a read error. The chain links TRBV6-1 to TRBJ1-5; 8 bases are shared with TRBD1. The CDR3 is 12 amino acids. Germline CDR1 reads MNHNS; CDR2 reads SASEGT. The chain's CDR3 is CTSRDRSQPQHF. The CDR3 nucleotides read TGTACCAGCAGGGACAGGAGTCAGCCCCAGCATTTT.

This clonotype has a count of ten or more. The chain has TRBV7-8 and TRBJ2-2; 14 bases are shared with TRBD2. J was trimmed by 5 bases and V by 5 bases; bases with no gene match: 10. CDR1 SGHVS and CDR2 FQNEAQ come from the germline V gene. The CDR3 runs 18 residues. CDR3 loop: CASSRLTSGRGGTGELFF. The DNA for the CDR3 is TGTGCCAGCAGCAGACTGACTAGCGGGAGGGGAGGTACCGGGGAGCTGTTTTTT.

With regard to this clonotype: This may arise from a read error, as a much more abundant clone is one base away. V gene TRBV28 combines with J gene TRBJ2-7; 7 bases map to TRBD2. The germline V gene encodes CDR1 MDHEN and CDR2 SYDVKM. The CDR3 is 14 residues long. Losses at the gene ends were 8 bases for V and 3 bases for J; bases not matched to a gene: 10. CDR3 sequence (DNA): TGTGCCAGCGGCGCCCCCGGGGGGAACTACGAGCAGTACTTC. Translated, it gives CASGAPGGNYEQYF.

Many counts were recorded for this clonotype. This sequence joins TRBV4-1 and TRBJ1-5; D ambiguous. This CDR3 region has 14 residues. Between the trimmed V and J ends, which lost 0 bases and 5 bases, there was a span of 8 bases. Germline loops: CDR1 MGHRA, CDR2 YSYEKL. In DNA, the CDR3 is TGCGCCAGCAGCCAAGATCACGGAGATCAGCCCCAGCATTTT. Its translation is CASSQDHGDQPQHF.

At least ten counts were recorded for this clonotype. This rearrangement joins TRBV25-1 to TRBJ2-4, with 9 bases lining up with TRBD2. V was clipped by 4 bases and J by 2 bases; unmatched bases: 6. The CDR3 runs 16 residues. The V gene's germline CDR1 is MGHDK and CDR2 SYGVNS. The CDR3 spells CASSGSSGESKNIQYF. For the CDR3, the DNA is TGTGCCAGCAGTGGATCTAGCGGGGAATCCAAAAACATTCAGTACTTC.

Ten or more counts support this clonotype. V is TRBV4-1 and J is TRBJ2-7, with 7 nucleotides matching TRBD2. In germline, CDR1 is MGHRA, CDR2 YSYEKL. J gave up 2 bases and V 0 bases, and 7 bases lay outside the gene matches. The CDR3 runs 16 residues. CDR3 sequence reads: CASSQEAASGTYEQYF. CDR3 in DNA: TGCGCCAGCAGCCAAGAAGCAGCTAGCGGAACCTACGAGCAGTACTTC.